This TCR beta chain was observed in a study of spatial heterogeneity in lung cancer. The CDR3 contains 14 residues. Germline values: CDR1 SGHAT, CDR2 FQNNGV. The ends lost 5 bases at V and 1 base at J; junction bases unmatched: 4. Ten or more counts support this clonotype. The library was built for alpha chains, so this beta chain is an off-target read and its size means little. Unique molecular identifiers tagged every individual TCR cDNA molecule. TCRdb analysed the 5' RACE reads with MiXCR anew, one entry per CDR3 protein. The table records some 7,000 distinct CDR3 sequences, around 7% of them present only once. Time point here: sample taken at primary tumor resection. No cell sorting; template was whole RNA from tumor, lung tissue or PBMC.

This chain links TRBV11-2 with TRBJ1-1, with 7 bases that match TRBD1. The TCR sequence derives from a male donor with early-stage non-small cell lung cancer. The input for sequencing was PBMCs, taken at surgery. The CDR3 DNA reads as TGTGCCAGCAGCCCGGGACAGTCGAACACTGAAGCTTTCTTT. Residues: CASSPGQSNTEAFF. The variable domain in full, completed from reference TRBV11-2 and TRBJ1-1, reads EAGVAQSPRYKIIEKRQSVAFWCNPISGHATLYWYQQILGQGPKLLIQFQNNGVVDDSQLPKDRFSAERLKGVDSTLKIQPAKLEDSAVYLCASSPGQSNTEAFFGQGTRLTVV.